The 19 T cell receptor beta chains listed next were all sequenced from one sample in a study of cytomegalovirus exposure and HLA in healthy donors. The PCR was carried out with 60 Vbeta primers and 13 Jbeta primers. Profiled with immunoSEQ multiplex PCR; TCRdb holds only in-frame clones, not every one. The sample contains tens of thousands of clones, 60% to 80% of which appear only once. The source material was PBMCs. The receptors stem from a woman aged 25 to 39 in good health and CMV-seronegative.

V is TRBV19 and J is TRBJ1-2, with 7 bases matching TRBD1. In germline, CDR1 is LNHDA, CDR2 SQIVND (reference sequence). The J segment lost 8 bases and the V segment lost 7 bases, leaving 13 bases of the junction unmatched. The CDR3 extends over 14 amino acids. For the CDR3, the DNA is TGTGCCAGTACCACAGGGGACAGTCGATGGGGCTACACCTTC. Encoded protein: CASTTGDSRWGYTF.

The rearrangement uses TRBV7-9 and TRBJ2-5, with D perhaps TRBD1 (6 bases). Per the germline V gene, CDR1 is SEHNR and CDR2 is FQNEAQ (reference sequence). This CDR3 has 15 residues. Trimming shortened V by 3 bases and J by 1 base, and 12 bases separated the two germline ends. CDR3 loop: CASSFQGHSQETQYF. The CDR3 DNA reads as TGTGCCAGCAGCTTCCAGGGACACTCCCAAGAGACCCAGTACTTC.

The CDR3: CASRNDRTQETQYF. The CDR3 region has the DNA TGTGCCAGCAGGAACGACAGGACCCAAGAGACCCAGTACTTC. The rearrangement uses TRBV6-1 and TRBJ2-5; TRBD1 might be the D (6 bases). Germline V CDR1 and CDR2: MNHNS, SASEGT. There are 14 residues in the CDR3. V dropped 6 bases and J dropped 1 base, with 12 bases sitting between them.

The rearrangement joins TRBV7-9 to TRBJ1-2; D remains unclear. This CDR3 is 14 amino acids long. Germline V gene lookup returns CDR1 SEHNR and CDR2 FQNEAQ (reference sequence). Trimming took 5 bases from V and 5 from J, leaving 15 bases between them. CDR3 in DNA: TGTGCCAGCAGCCCCAACGGGGAATGGTATGGCTACACCTTC. Residues: CASSPNGEWYGYTF.

This clone has just one count. This chain links TRBV19 with TRBJ2-1, with D uncertain. The CDR3 has 11 amino acids. The germline V gene has CDR1 LNHDA and CDR2 SQIVND (reference sequence). V gave up 6 bases and J gave up 7 bases, with 7 bases separating them. CDR3 protein: CASRQINEQFF. CDR3 DNA sequence: TGTGCCAGTAGACAAATAAATGAGCAGTTCTTC.

This clone was counted a single time. The chain employs TRBV14 and TRBJ1-3; 7 bases fit TRBD1. The J segment lost 0 bases and the V segment lost 4 bases, leaving 9 bases of the junction unmatched. CDR1 SGHDN and CDR2 FVKESK come from the germline V gene. This CDR3 has 17 residues. The CDR3 region has the DNA TGTGCCAGCAGCCTTACGGACAGGAAGGACTCTGGAAACACCATATATTTT. It encodes CASSLTDRKDSGNTIYF.

This chain joins TRBV4-3 and TRBJ2-1, with D perhaps TRBD2 (6 bases). There are 16 residues in the CDR3. V gave up 0 bases and J gave up 12 bases, with 21 bases separating them. Germline V gene lookup returns CDR1 LGHNA and CDR2 YSLEER. CDR3 loop: CASSQEEGIGTPGQFF. The CDR3 region has the DNA TGCGCCAGCAGCCAAGAGGAGGGTATCGGGACCCCCGGGCAGTTCTTC.

The rearrangement uses TRBV5-4 and TRBJ2-2, with 8 bases aligning to TRBD2. Germline V gene sequence: CDR1 SGHNT, CDR2 YYREEE (reference sequence). Trimming removed 5 bases from V and 1 base from J; junction bases left unmatched: 7. The CDR3 length is 16 residues. The CDR3 DNA follows: TGTGCCAGCAGTTCGGGGGGGACATGGAACACCGGGGAGCTGTTTTTT. Translating it yields CASSSGGTWNTGELFF.

The rearrangement links TRBV11-2 to TRBJ1-1; D is ambiguous. This CDR3 is 13 amino acids long. Trimming removed 3 bases at V and 3 bases at J, with 8 bases between. Germline V gene sequence: CDR1 SGHAT, CDR2 FQNNGV. The CDR3 DNA sequence: TGTGCCAGCAGCTTGCCGCGTTACACTGAAGCTTTCTTT. The encoded protein is CASSLPRYTEAFF.

CDR3 in DNA: TGTGCCAGCAGTCCCGGGACAAGGGGCTACGAGCAGTACTTC. Its protein product is CASSPGTRGYEQYF. The chain links TRBV11-1 to TRBJ2-7; TRBD1 might be the D (6 bases). The CDR3 extends over 14 amino acids. The V gene's germline CDR1 is SGHAT and CDR2 FQDESV (reference sequence). V lost 6 bases and J 3 bases, leaving 15 bases between the germline ends.

This clone was counted a few times. V usage is TRBV7-9 and J usage is TRBJ1-4; no reliable D call. The CDR3 has 15 residues. Germline assignment: CDR1 SEHNR and CDR2 FQNEAQ (reference sequence). V lost 1 base and J lost 8, with 14 bases in between. CDR3 residues: CASSLGSVIGEKLFF. The CDR3 nucleotides are TGTGCCAGCAGCTTAGGCTCTGTAATCGGGGAAAAACTGTTTTTT. Using reference TRBV7-9 and TRBJ1-4 for the parts outside the CDR3, the full variable domain is DTGVSQNPRHKITKRGQNVTFRCDPISEHNRLYWYRQTLGQGPEFLTYFQNEAQLEKSRLLSDRFSAERPKGSFSTLEIQRTEQGDSAMYLCASSLGSVIGEKLFFGSGTQLSVL.

The chain carries TRBV19 and TRBJ2-7, with 7 bases aligning to TRBD2. J gave up 6 bases and V 3 bases, and 8 bases lay outside the gene matches. The CDR3 contains 14 residues. The germline V gene has CDR1 LNHDA and CDR2 SQIVND (reference sequence). CDR3 loop: CASSIPGRPGEQYF. In DNA form, the CDR3 reads TGTGCCAGTAGTATCCCCGGGAGGCCGGGCGAGCAGTACTTC.

This clone occurred once. The chain links TRBV11-1 to TRBJ1-2; TRBD1 agrees at 8 bases. The CDR3 sequence is 15 residues long. The V segment lost 1 base and the J segment 6 bases; nucleotides outside the gene matches: 7. Germline lookup yields CDR1 SGHAT and CDR2 FQDESV (reference sequence). CDR3 DNA: TGTGCCAGCAGCTTAGGTCCAGGGGGCGCGAATGGCTACACCTTC. Translation gives CASSLGPGGANGYTF.

The chain is built from TRBV2 and TRBJ1-3; perhaps TRBD1 as D (5 bases). V shed 4 bases and J shed 4 bases, with 11 bases lying between them. Germline CDR1 reads SNHLY; CDR2 reads FYNNEI. The CDR3 length is 14 residues. In DNA, the CDR3 is TGTGCCAGCAGTGTGGGCAGGGTGGGAAACACCATATATTTT. Protein product: CASSVGRVGNTIYF. The full variable domain, in which reference TRBV2 and TRBJ1-3 provide the parts outside the CDR3, is EPEVTQTPSHQVTQMGQEVILRCVPISNHLYFYWYRQILGQKVEFLVSFYNNEISEKSEIFDDQFSVERPDGSNFTLKIRSTKLEDSAMYFCASSVGRVGNTIYFGEGSWLTVV.

The rearrangement uses TRBV11-2 and TRBJ2-2; D is unresolved. Trimming pared 1 base from V and 4 bases from J, leaving 13 bases between. Germline values: CDR1 SGHAT, CDR2 FQNNGV. The length of the CDR3 is 16 residues. The CDR3, as DNA: TGTGCCAGCAGCTTAGGGCTTGGGCGATCCACCGGGGAGCTGTTTTTT. Protein: CASSLGLGRSTGELFF.

This sequence joins TRBV7-2 and TRBJ2-7; 8 bases line up with TRBD1. The trim removed 5 bases at V and 4 bases at J, leaving 7 bases unmatched. The CDR3 loop spans 14 amino acids. Germline V gene sequence: CDR1 SGHTA, CDR2 FQGNSA. CDR3 in amino acids: CASSESGQVYEQYF. CDR3 coding DNA: TGTGCCAGCAGCGAGTCGGGACAGGTTTACGAGCAGTACTTC.

The CDR3 loop is CACGGWDTQYF. The DNA for the CDR3 is TGTGCCTGCGGGGGGTGGGATACGCAGTATTTT. This chain joins TRBV19 and TRBJ2-3; TRBD2 matches at 8 bases. With 11 bases clipped from V and 6 bases from J, the junction kept 4 bases outside the gene matches. Germline-derived CDR1 and CDR2 are LNHDA and SQIVND (reference sequence). This CDR3 has 11 amino acids.

The chain links TRBV14 to TRBJ2-7; 8 nucleotides agree with TRBD1. J lost 2 bases, V lost 6 bases, and 3 bases had no gene match. This CDR3 region has 13 residues. Germline CDR1 SGHDN, CDR2 FVKESK. The CDR3 bases are TGTGCCAGCAGTAACAGGGGGACCTACGAGCAGTACTTC. Translation: CASSNRGTYEQYF.

CDR3 region: CASSGTRQETQYF. The CDR3 DNA reads TGCGCCAGCAGTGGGACTAGACAAGAGACCCAGTACTTC. This chain uses TRBV10-2 with TRBJ2-5, with 7 bases that match TRBD2. The V gene's germline CDR1 is WSHSY and CDR2 SAAADI. CDR3 size: 13 residues. Germline trimming cut 4 bases from V and 2 bases from J; bases unmatched to any gene: 1.